The 21 T cell receptor beta chains below come from one sample, sequenced in a study of cytotoxic CD8 clonotypes in ibrutinib-treated CLL. This table comes from immunoSEQ multiplex PCR, and its TCRdb copy is limited to in-frame clones, with some not included. The table includes about 140,000 clones, 75% to 85% detected once. The input for sequencing was PBMCs, taken after 36 months of ibrutinib treatment. These receptors were collected from a human donor with chronic lymphocytic leukemia.

The chain links TRBV30 to TRBJ1-5; a possible D gene is TRBD1 (5 bases). V dropped 4 bases and J dropped 0 bases, with 7 bases sitting between them. The CDR3 runs 13 residues. Germline V CDR1 and CDR2: GTSNPN, SVGIG (reference sequence). CDR3 loop: CAWTGNSNQPQHF. Written as DNA, the CDR3 is TGTGCCTGGACAGGGAATAGCAATCAGCCCCAGCATTTT.

This clone was recorded only once. V is TRBV11-2 and J is TRBJ2-2, with D perhaps given as TRBD1 or TRBD2 (5 bases each). V dropped 1 base and J dropped 4 bases, with 16 bases sitting between them. The CDR3 runs to 17 residues. CDR1 and CDR2 from the germline V gene are SGHAT and FQNNGV. The CDR3 loop is CASSLGRGYKSTGELFF. The CDR3 coding sequence is TGTGCCAGCAGCTTAGGACGGGGCTACAAGAGCACCGGGGAGCTGTTTTTT. Using reference TRBV11-2 and TRBJ2-2 for the parts outside the CDR3, the full variable domain is EAGVAQSPRYKIIEKRQSVAFWCNPISGHATLYWYQQILGQGPKLLIQFQNNGVVDDSQLPKDRFSAERLKGVDSTLKIQPAKLEDSAVYLCASSLGRGYKSTGELFFGEGSRLTVL.

The rearrangement joins TRBV7-7 to TRBJ2-3; the match to TRBD2 covers 15 bases. The ends lost 4 bases at V and 4 bases at J; junction bases unmatched: 3. Germline CDR1 SSHAT, CDR2 FNYEAQ (reference sequence). CDR3 length equals 16 residues. The CDR3 sequence is CASSSGLAGGADTQYF. CDR3 nucleotide sequence: TGTGCCAGCAGCTCAGGACTAGCGGGGGGGGCAGATACGCAGTATTTT.

The rearrangement uses TRBV21-1 and TRBJ1-5. TRBV21-1 is labeled a pseudogene. The CDR3 is made up of 16 amino acids. The CDR3 sequence is CASSKIGRLGNQPQHF. The CDR3 DNA follows: TGTGCCAGCAGCAAAATCGGGAGACTAGGCAATCAGCCCCAGCATTTT.

This clone has just a few counts. This sequence joins TRBV10-3 and TRBJ2-7; 7 nucleotides agree with TRBD2. From germline, CDR1 is ENHRY and CDR2 SYGVKD. V trimming: 3 bases; J trimming: 4 bases; junction bases outside the gene matches: 3. This CDR3 contains 13 residues. The CDR3, as DNA: TGTGCCATCAGTGACCTCGGGGGGTACGAGCAGTACTTC. It yields the protein CAISDLGGYEQYF.

The chain combines TRBV7-3 with TRBJ2-1, with 11 bases matching TRBD2. The ends lost 2 bases at V and 3 bases at J; junction bases unmatched: 3. CDR1 and CDR2 from the germline V gene are SGHTA and FQGTGA. The CDR3 has 16 amino acids. In DNA form, the CDR3 reads TGTGCCAGCAGCTTAGCCGGACTAGCGGGCTACAATGAGCAGTTCTTC. Protein: CASSLAGLAGYNEQFF.

The chain uses TRBV5-1 and TRBJ2-2, with a tentative D call TRBD1 (5 bases). V lost 3 bases and J 5 bases, leaving 14 bases between the germline ends. Germline V gene sequence: CDR1 SGHRS, CDR2 YFSETQ. The CDR3 runs 15 residues. Here the CDR3 reads CASSSHPTATGELFF. DNA for the CDR3: TGCGCCAGCAGCTCTCACCCGACAGCTACCGGGGAGCTGTTTTTT.

This chain links TRBV5-1 with TRBJ2-7; 11 positions match TRBD2. This CDR3 is built from 17 residues. Germline values: CDR1 SGHRS, CDR2 YFSETQ. J lost 4 bases, V lost 4 bases, and 13 bases had no gene match. CDR3: CASSGLAGGPFRYEQYF. The CDR3 DNA follows: TGCGCCAGCAGCGGTTTAGCGGGAGGGCCCTTTCGGTACGAGCAGTACTTC.

Comment on this clone: One end of the junction does not line up with germline, which may come from a read error. This CDR3 is also generated by other DNA sequences in the sample. This rearrangement joins TRBV5-1 to TRBJ1-5; D possibly corresponds to TRBD1 (5 bases). Germline V gene sequence: CDR1 SGHRS, CDR2 YFSETQ. CDR3 length: 13 amino acids. CDR3 amino acids: CASSLGDNQPQHF. The CDR3 bases are TGCGCCAGCAGTTTGGGGGACAATCAGCCCCAGCATTTT.

The V gene is TRBV6-5, the J gene TRBJ2-3, with D perhaps TRBD1 or TRBD2 (5 bases each). V lost 2 bases and J 2 bases, leaving 8 bases between the germline ends. The CDR3 runs 14 residues. The germline gives CDR1 MNHEY, CDR2 SVGAGI. The CDR3 nucleotides read TGTGCCAGCAGTTACCAGGGAGTCACAGATACGCAGTATTTT. It yields the protein CASSYQGVTDTQYF.

J is TRBJ2-2 and V is TRBV18, with D possibly being TRBD1 (6 bases). Germline CDR1 reads KGHSH; CDR2 reads LQKENI. The CDR3 consists of 16 residues. The V end lost 3 bases, the J end lost 5 bases, and 16 bases lay between the germline ends. CDR3 protein: CASSPLPGQGTGELFF. The CDR3 DNA is TGTGCCAGCTCACCGTTGCCCGGGCAGGGGACCGGGGAGCTGTTTTTT.

The rearrangement joins TRBV12-5 to TRBJ2-1, with 11 positions matching TRBD2. V lost 4 bases to trimming and J lost 7 bases; unmatched junction nucleotides: 9. Germline CDR1 LGHNT, CDR2 FRNRAP. The CDR3 extends over 16 amino acids. CDR3 residues: CASGSRLLAGVNEQFF. In nucleotides, the CDR3 is TGTGCTAGTGGTTCCAGACTACTAGCGGGGGTGAATGAGCAGTTCTTC.

This clone was seen a single time. The genes are TRBV11-2 and TRBJ2-5; no firm D call. The CDR3 is made up of 13 amino acids. V dropped 7 bases and J dropped 0 bases, with 9 bases sitting between them. CDR1 SGHAT and CDR2 FQNNGV come from the germline V gene. DNA of the CDR3: TGTGCCAGCACCCCGGGCTACCAAGAGACCCAGTACTTC. This gives the protein CASTPGYQETQYF.

V and J are TRBV28 and TRBJ2-7, with D unclear. Germline V gene lookup returns CDR1 MDHEN and CDR2 SYDVKM. The V end was cut by 3 bases, the J end by 4 bases, with 13 bases between. The CDR3 runs 14 residues. This CDR3 is CASSFPGLPYEQYF. CDR3 DNA: TGTGCCAGCAGTTTCCCGGGCCTCCCGTACGAGCAGTACTTC.

The genes are TRBV5-4 and TRBJ2-7; D is perhaps TRBD1 (6 bases). The germline CDR1 and CDR2 sequences are SGHNT and YYREEE (reference sequence). V dropped 3 bases and J dropped 2 bases, with 15 bases sitting between them. CDR3 length equals 15 residues. CDR3 in amino acids: CASSSLDRVTYEQYF. The CDR3 coding sequence is TGTGCCAGCAGCTCCCTGGACAGAGTTACCTACGAGCAGTACTTC.

The J gene is TRBJ2-1, the V gene TRBV4-2; 10 bases are shared with TRBD2. Germline lookup yields CDR1 LGHNA and CDR2 YNFKEQ. V lost 1 base and J lost 2; bases outside the gene matches: 5. The CDR3 runs to 17 residues. CDR3 sequence reads: CASSQGFSGGAYNEQFF. CDR3 in DNA: TGTGCCAGCAGCCAAGGGTTCAGCGGGGGGGCCTACAATGAGCAGTTCTTC.

The rearrangement links TRBV5-1 to TRBJ2-4; D may be TRBD1 (5 bases). Germline-derived CDR1 and CDR2 are SGHRS and YFSETQ. Trimming removed 1 base from V and 7 bases from J, with 12 bases in between. The CDR3 covers 14 residues. CDR3 residues: CASSLSRQGNIQYF. The CDR3 nucleotides read TGCGCCAGCAGCTTGTCTCGCCAGGGTAACATTCAGTACTTC. The full variable domain, in which reference TRBV5-1 and TRBJ2-4 provide the parts outside the CDR3, is KAGVTQTPRYLIKTRGQQVTLSCSPISGHRSVSWYQQTPGQGLQFLFEYFSETQRNKGNFPGRFSGRQFSNSRSEMNVSTLELGDSALYLCASSLSRQGNIQYFGAGTRLSVL.

The chain has TRBV5-1 and TRBJ2-3; 7 bases line up with TRBD1. This CDR3 is 14 amino acids long. Germline V CDR1 and CDR2: SGHRS, YFSETQ. The V segment lost 4 bases and the J segment 6 bases; nucleotides outside the gene matches: 8. The CDR3 spells CASSLDRVGDTQYF. CDR3 in DNA: TGCGCCAGCAGCCTTGACAGGGTAGGCGATACGCAGTATTTT.

The V call is TRBV10-3, the J call TRBJ2-5; D unresolved. This CDR3 is 18 amino acids long. With 6 bases removed from V and 5 bases from J, the gap between germline ends came to 28 bases. Looked up from germline, CDR1 is ENHRY and CDR2 is SYGVKD. This CDR3 reads CAIRDHLSTFTKRETQYF. The CDR3 DNA sequence: TGTGCCATCAGGGACCACCTCTCCACGTTCACAAAGAGGGAGACCCAGTACTTC.

This chain connects TRBV27 to TRBJ2-7; the D call may be TRBD1 or TRBD2 (5 bases each). V lost 3 bases and J lost 0, with 9 bases in between. The CDR3 extends over 14 amino acids. From germline, CDR1 is MNHEY and CDR2 SMNVEV (reference sequence). The CDR3 DNA reads TGTGCCAGCAGTTTGGGACGGAGCTCCTACGAGCAGTACTTC. Translation gives CASSLGRSSYEQYF.

The J gene is TRBJ2-5, the V gene TRBV5-4, with D tentatively TRBD2 (6 bases). Per germline, CDR1 SGHNT and CDR2 YYREEE (reference sequence). The CDR3 extends over 14 amino acids. In DNA form, the CDR3 reads TGTGTCTTCGGGAGCAGCGGGTACCAAGAGACCCAGTACTTC. Amino acids: CVFGSSGYQETQYF.